This T cell receptor (beta chain) was sequenced for a study of OX40 agonist ivuxolimab in advanced cancers. Study-level information: Patients received ivuxolimab, an agonistic anti-OX40 (CD134) antibody. Of the patients, three showed partial responses, one with hepatocellular carcinoma and two with cutaneous melanoma. Findings of the study overall: No antigen was identified for the clonally expanded peripheral T cells. Both CD4+ and CD8+ T cell populations in blood had undergone clonal expansion by week 6 at 0.1 to 3.0 mg/kg.

On this clone: The antigen remains unidentified.

Data came from immunoSEQ multiplex PCR; TCRdb stores just in-frame clones and leaves some out. Found here are about 80,000 clones, 80% to 95% of them singletons; the top ten hold about 8%. The germline V gene has CDR1 SQVTM and CDR2 ANQGSEA. V was clipped by 0 bases and J by 9 bases, with 8 bases between them. There are 11 residues in the CDR3. The sample consisted of CD4+ or CD8+ T cells sorted from blood, taken in a trial of the OX40 agonist ivuxolimab. The clonotype originates from an adult with an advanced solid tumor such as melanoma, head and neck, liver or kidney cancer. This rearrangement joins TRBV29-1 to TRBJ2-5, with D maybe TRBD1 (5 bases). The CDR3 DNA sequence: TGCAGCGTTGAAGATGCCAGGGCCCAGTACTTC. Translating gives CSVEDARAQYF.